Listed below are T cell receptor beta chains from one sample, sequenced in a study of cytomegalovirus exposure and HLA in healthy donors. Repertoires were generated with immunoSEQ multiplex PCR, while TCRdb's copy carries only in-frame clones and drops some. Of some 250,000 clones in the sample, roughly 87% were seen once. Sample: PBMCs. The receptors were gathered from a woman between 40 and 55 years old in good health and CMV-seropositive. Both conserved end residues are trimmed from each CDR3.

TRBJ1-5 TRBV27 ASSPGGTGQPQH
TRBJ1-5 TRBV6-5 ASSPGRTNQPQH
TRBJ2-7 TRBV12-5 ASANGGGFGVYEQY
TRBJ2-7 TRBV19 ASSGQMSEQY
TRBJ1-5 TRBV10-2 ASSESGGKPQH
TRBJ2-3 TRBV29-1 SVDDTTTDTQY
TRBJ2-1 TRBV10-2 ASSPRDRSYNEQF
TRBJ1-2 TRBV13 ASSPFGQAYGYT
TRBJ2-1 TRBV5-6 ASSFSEKQF
TRBJ1-1 TRBV25-1 ASRKRRKKFDTEAF
TRBJ2-7 TRBV9 ASSGDSYEQY
TRBJ1-1 TRBV21-1 ASSKDKGRSKVPNTEAF
TRBJ2-4 TRBV5-6 ASSSLREGFRAAKNIQY
TRBJ2-5 TRBV4-1 ASSYGRFETQY
TRBJ1-2 TRBV25-1 ASSEKGGVGNYGYT
TRBJ2-1 TRBV18 ASSQDYRGDEQF
NA TRBV7-9 ASSPATGERYEQY
TRBJ2-6 TRBV4-2 ASSQVDREANVLT
TRBJ2-7 TRBV7-9 ASSKSGSSYEQY
TRBJ2-1 TRBV7-9 SSSLVTTSGGASVYEQF
TRBJ1-2 TRBV5-6 ASSFVREGQGYT
TRBJ1-1 TRBV4-2 ASSLWTALNTEAF
TRBJ2-2 TRBV5-4 ASSLISGGSTGELF
TRBJ2-5 TRBV7-2 ASSLGRRETQY
TRBJ1-1 TRBV4-1 ASSHPFMNTEAF
TRBJ1-1 TRBV20-1 RGSGGSEAF
TRBJ2-3 TRBV4-2 ASSPRLAGGADTQY
TRBJ2-5 TRBV11-3 ASSIRTSGGETQY
TRBJ2-5 TRBV30 AWSFSGHNVETQY
TRBJ1-1 TRBV6-5 VSSYQRGNTEAF
TRBJ2-6 TRBV30 AWTSGLSGANVLT
TRBJ2-5 TRBV5-4 ASSSKTGEETQY
TRBJ1-4 TRBV7-9 ASSRLTGANEKLF
TRBJ1-1 TRBV9 ASSAPGQGMNTEAF
TRBJ2-5 TRBV5-4 ASSKEPGKETQY
TRBJ2-5 TRBV7-2 ATRLAGGRETQY
TRBJ2-2 TRBV30 ATWARDWAMGELF
TRBJ1-3 TRBV5-1 ASSFVGGSGNTIY
TRBJ1-3 TRBV30 AWSRDRTGNTIY
TRBJ2-1 TRBV5-6 ASSRTLGYNEQF
TRBJ1-1 TRBV5-1 ASSSPSGNTEAF
TRBJ1-6 TRBV18 ASSPPLTGRSPLH
TRBJ1-3 TRBV7-9 ASSWGEDGNTIY
TRBJ1-2 TRBV7-9 ASSLGGTGTSRGYT
TRBJ2-1 TRBV7-2 ASSSLIYNEQF
TRBJ1-2 TRBV5-1 ASSPAGGGYGYT
TRBJ2-7 TRBV7-6 ASSLGREGREQY
TRBJ1-3 TRBV30 AWSVSRAGNTIY
TRBJ2-5 TRBV15 ATSRDGTFQETQY
TRBJ2-1 TRBV27 ASSLGLAGGRDYNEQF
TRBJ2-5 TRBV5-3 ARSSPGGAGYQETQY
TRBJ2-3 TRBV27 ASSLGGAVTDTQY
TRBJ1-1 TRBV5-1 ASSPGMGTEAF
TRBJ2-3 TRBV27 ASGLAGEVADTQY
TRBJ2-5 TRBV6-4 ASSPSGRAGLETQY
TRBJ2-7 TRBV5-1 ASSLSQSTEQY